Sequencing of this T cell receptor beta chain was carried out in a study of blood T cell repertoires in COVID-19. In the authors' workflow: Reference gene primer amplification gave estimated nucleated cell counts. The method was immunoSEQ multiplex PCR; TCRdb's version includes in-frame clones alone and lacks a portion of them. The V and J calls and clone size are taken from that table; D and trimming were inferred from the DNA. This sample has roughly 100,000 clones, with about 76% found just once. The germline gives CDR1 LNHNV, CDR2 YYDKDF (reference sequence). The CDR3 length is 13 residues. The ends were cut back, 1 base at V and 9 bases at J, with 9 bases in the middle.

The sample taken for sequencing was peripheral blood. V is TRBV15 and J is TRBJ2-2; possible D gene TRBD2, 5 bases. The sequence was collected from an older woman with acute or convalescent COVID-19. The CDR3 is CATSRVRDRELFF. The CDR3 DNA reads TGTGCCACCAGCAGAGTGAGGGATCGGGAGCTGTTTTTT.